A selection of T cell receptor beta chains follows, all from one sample in a study of CD8 T cells in ankylosing spondylitis. Each CDR3 protein is one row after TCRdb ran MiXCR on the 5' RACE reads. The sample holds over 450,000 distinct CDR3 sequences, about 13% seen once. Sequenced: blood, either unsorted or a sorted T cell fraction (not recorded which). These receptors all stem from a male donor with ankylosing spondylitis. The CDR3 runs from the conserved cysteine through the conserved F or W. A D gene is named only where the DNA matches it firmly. Size is stated for part of the rows, as once, few or many counts, or as a class when the clone is expanded.

clone_size j_call v_call d_call cdr3_nt cdr3_aa
many TRBJ1-5 TRBV12-3/TRBV12-4 . TGTGCCAGCAGTTTGTCGGCAGATCAGCCCCAGCATTTT CASSLSADQPQHF
few TRBJ2-1 TRBV27 TRBD2 TGTGCCAGCAGTCGGACTAGCGTAAACAATGAGCAGTTCTTC CASSRTSVNNEQFF
. TRBJ2-3 TRBV3-1 . TGTGCCAGCAGGTCCTCCATCACAGATACGCAGTATTTT CASRSSITDTQYF
many TRBJ2-5 TRBV3-1 TRBD2 TGTGCCAGCAGCCGTGGACTAGAGCCTCAAGAGACCCAGTACTTC CASSRGLEPQETQYF
. TRBJ2-1 TRBV7-2 TRBD2 TGTGCCAGCAGCGAGGGACTAGAGGTTGATGAGCAGTTCTTC CASSEGLEVDEQFF
many TRBJ2-3 TRBV7-2 . TGTGCCAGCAGCTCTTCTGGTACGCAGTATTTT CASSSSGTQYF
many TRBJ2-7 TRBV9 . TGTGCCAGCAGCGTGAGTAGCGGCAGCTCCTACGAGCAGTACTTC CASSVSSGSSYEQYF
few TRBJ2-5 TRBV12-3/TRBV12-4 . TGTGCCAGCAGCCTCCCCGGGACCCTGGGGCGAGAGACCCAGTACTTC CASSLPGTLGRETQYF
few TRBJ2-2 TRBV7-8 TRBD1 TGTGCCAGCAGCCCTAGCCGCGGCAGGGGGCCTTCGGGCACCGGGGAGCTGTTTTTT CASSPSRGRGPSGTGELFF
few TRBJ1-3 TRBV5-1 . TGCGCCAGCAGCTTGGAGGGCCCCGGACCCCCAGACACCATATATTTT CASSLEGPGPPDTIYF
few TRBJ2-5 TRBV14 TRBD2 TGTGCCAGCAGCCCGTGGGGGACTAGCGGGAGAGGAAAGGAGACCCAGTACTTC CASSPWGTSGRGKETQYF
many TRBJ2-3 TRBV5-6 TRBD2 TGTGCCAGCAGCCTGGGACTAGCGGGTACAGATACGCAGTATTTT CASSLGLAGTDTQYF
. TRBJ2-5 TRBV5-1 . TGCGCCAGCAGCTTGGCCCCGCGTCCCCCCCAAGAGACCCAGCACTTC CASSLAPRPPQETQHF
. TRBJ2-1 TRBV20-1 TRBD2 TGCAGTGCTGAACTAGCGGGAGTAAATGAGCAGTTCTTC CSAELAGVNEQFF
. TRBJ1-1 TRBV18 . TGTGCCAGCTCACCACAACAGACAGGCAACACTGAAGCTTTCTTT CASSPQQTGNTEAFF
. TRBJ2-3 TRBV3-1 . TGTGCCAGCAGCCAACAGGTCCCAGATACGCAGTATTTT CASSQQVPDTQYF
many TRBJ1-1 TRBV11-2 . TGTGCCAGCAGCTTTCCCGGGATAAACACTGAAGCTTTCTTT CASSFPGINTEAFF
. TRBJ2-3 TRBV25-1 TRBD1 TGTGCCAGCAGCCGGGACAGGAGCTCAGATACGCAGTATTTT CASSRDRSSDTQYF
. TRBJ1-4 TRBV5-1 TRBD1 TGCGCCAGCAGCCTGAATGGACAGGGGAATAATGAAAAACTGTTTTTT CASSLNGQGNNEKLFF
. TRBJ2-3 TRBV12-3/TRBV12-4 TRBD2 TGTGCCCTCAGTTTAGGACTAGCGGGAGAGGCTTTTTCAGATACGCAGTATTTT CALSLGLAGEAFSDTQYF
once TRBJ2-6 TRBV11-2 . TGTGCCAGCAGCTCACACCCCTCGCGTGGGGCCAACGTCCTGACTTTC CASSSHPSRGANVLTF
. TRBJ1-1 TRBV18 TRBD1 TGTGCCAGCTCACCCGAGACAGGGTCGAACACTGAAGCTTTCTTT CASSPETGSNTEAFF
. TRBJ2-3 TRBV9 TRBD2 TGTGCCAGCAGCGTAGACCCGGGACTAGAGGACCCAGATACGCAGTATTTT CASSVDPGLEDPDTQYF
many TRBJ2-2 TRBV4-2 TRBD1 TGTGCCAGCAGCCCCCAGGGGGCCGGGGAGCTGTTTTTT CASSPQGAGELFF
few TRBJ2-5 TRBV5-4 TRBD1 TGTGCCAGCAGCACCGGGGACAGGGCGTACTCTGAGACCCAGTACTTC CASSTGDRAYSETQYF
. TRBJ1-1 TRBV5-6 TRBD1 TGTGCCAGCAGCTTTCGCAGGGACAGCCAGGCCACTGAAGCTTTCTTT CASSFRRDSQATEAFF
. TRBJ1-1 TRBV5-1 . TGCGCCAGCAGCTTGCAGTCGGGGAACACTGAAGCTTTCTTT CASSLQSGNTEAFF
. TRBJ1-4 TRBV11-2 . TGTGCCAGCAGCTTTCCAGGACCGCCTAATGAAAAACTGTTTTTT CASSFPGPPNEKLFF
many TRBJ2-3 TRBV5-1 . TGCGCCAGCAGGACAGAAGAGAACACAGATACGCAGTATTTT CASRTEENTDTQYF
many TRBJ1-5 TRBV12-3/TRBV12-4 . TGTGCCAGCAGCTCGACAGGCTATAGCAATCAGCCCCAGCATTTT CASSSTGYSNQPQHF
. TRBJ1-2 TRBV30 . TGTGCCTGGACTACAGGGCCGCGAGGCTACACCTTC CAWTTGPRGYTF
many TRBJ2-3 TRBV5-1 . TGCGCCAGCAGCTTCTCCGGTTACACAGATACGCAGTATTTT CASSFSGYTDTQYF
few TRBJ2-6 TRBV3-1 . TGTGCCAGCGCGACAGCCTCTGGGGCCAACGTCCTGACTTTC CASATASGANVLTF
few TRBJ2-5 TRBV7-2 TRBD2 TGTGCCAGCAGCTCAGCGACTAGCGAGTATCGGAGGACCCAGTACTTC CASSSATSEYRRTQYF
many TRBJ2-1 TRBV24-1 . TGTGCCACCAGTGATTTGGGGTCGGGAGTGCATGAGCAGTTCTTC CATSDLGSGVHEQFF
few TRBJ2-6 TRBV30 . TGTGCCTGGGCCACCTCTGGGGCCAACGTCCTGACTTTC CAWATSGANVLTF
few TRBJ2-7 TRBV7-9 . TGTGCCAGCAGCTTAGTCTCGGACTCCTACGAGCAGTACTTC CASSLVSDSYEQYF
. TRBJ1-3 TRBV18 . TGTGCCAGCTCACCAAACGCGCCGGGAAACACCATATATTTT CASSPNAPGNTIYF
few TRBJ1-6 TRBV5-1 TRBD1 TGCGCCAGCAGCTTGGTAGTGGCCGAACAGGGGGATTCACCCCTCCACTTT CASSLVVAEQGDSPLHF
many TRBJ2-7 TRBV29-1 . TGCAGCGTGGGGGGAAAGGGGGGTCGTCGGGAGCAGTACTTC CSVGGKGGRREQYF
few TRBJ2-2 TRBV2 . TGTGCCAGCAGTGAGGGCAGGGCCACCGGGGAGCTGTTTTTT CASSEGRATGELFF
. TRBJ1-5 TRBV24-1 . TGTGCCACCAGTGCCGATGACAGGTCCTTGGTACCCCAGCATTTT CATSADDRSLVPQHF
few TRBJ2-5 TRBV5-1 . TGCGCCAGTCACAGGGATGAGGAGACCCAGTACTTC CASHRDEETQYF
. TRBJ2-7 TRBV20-1 . TGCAGTGCTAGTATCACTGGGCTCACCTACGAGCAGTACTTC CSASITGLTYEQYF
. TRBJ1-2 TRBV20-1 . TGCAGTGGACTGATCTCAGCTAACTATGGCTACACCTTC CSGLISANYGYTF
few TRBJ1-6 TRBV20-1 . TGCAGTGCTAGTCCAGCTAACTCCTATAATTCACCCCTCCACTTT CSASPANSYNSPLHF
. TRBJ2-1 TRBV20-1 TRBD2 TGCAGTGGTTCCGGGACTAGAGATGAGCAGTTCTTC CSGSGTRDEQFF
. TRBJ2-1 TRBV20-1 . TGCAGTGCTAGAGAAGCGGAGCTCCTCTACAATGAGCAGTTCTTC CSAREAELLYNEQFF
. TRBJ2-1 TRBV4-2 TRBD2 TGTGCCAGCAGCCAAGATGAACTGACTAGCGGGAGCCTGGACAATGAGCAGTTCTTC CASSQDELTSGSLDNEQFF